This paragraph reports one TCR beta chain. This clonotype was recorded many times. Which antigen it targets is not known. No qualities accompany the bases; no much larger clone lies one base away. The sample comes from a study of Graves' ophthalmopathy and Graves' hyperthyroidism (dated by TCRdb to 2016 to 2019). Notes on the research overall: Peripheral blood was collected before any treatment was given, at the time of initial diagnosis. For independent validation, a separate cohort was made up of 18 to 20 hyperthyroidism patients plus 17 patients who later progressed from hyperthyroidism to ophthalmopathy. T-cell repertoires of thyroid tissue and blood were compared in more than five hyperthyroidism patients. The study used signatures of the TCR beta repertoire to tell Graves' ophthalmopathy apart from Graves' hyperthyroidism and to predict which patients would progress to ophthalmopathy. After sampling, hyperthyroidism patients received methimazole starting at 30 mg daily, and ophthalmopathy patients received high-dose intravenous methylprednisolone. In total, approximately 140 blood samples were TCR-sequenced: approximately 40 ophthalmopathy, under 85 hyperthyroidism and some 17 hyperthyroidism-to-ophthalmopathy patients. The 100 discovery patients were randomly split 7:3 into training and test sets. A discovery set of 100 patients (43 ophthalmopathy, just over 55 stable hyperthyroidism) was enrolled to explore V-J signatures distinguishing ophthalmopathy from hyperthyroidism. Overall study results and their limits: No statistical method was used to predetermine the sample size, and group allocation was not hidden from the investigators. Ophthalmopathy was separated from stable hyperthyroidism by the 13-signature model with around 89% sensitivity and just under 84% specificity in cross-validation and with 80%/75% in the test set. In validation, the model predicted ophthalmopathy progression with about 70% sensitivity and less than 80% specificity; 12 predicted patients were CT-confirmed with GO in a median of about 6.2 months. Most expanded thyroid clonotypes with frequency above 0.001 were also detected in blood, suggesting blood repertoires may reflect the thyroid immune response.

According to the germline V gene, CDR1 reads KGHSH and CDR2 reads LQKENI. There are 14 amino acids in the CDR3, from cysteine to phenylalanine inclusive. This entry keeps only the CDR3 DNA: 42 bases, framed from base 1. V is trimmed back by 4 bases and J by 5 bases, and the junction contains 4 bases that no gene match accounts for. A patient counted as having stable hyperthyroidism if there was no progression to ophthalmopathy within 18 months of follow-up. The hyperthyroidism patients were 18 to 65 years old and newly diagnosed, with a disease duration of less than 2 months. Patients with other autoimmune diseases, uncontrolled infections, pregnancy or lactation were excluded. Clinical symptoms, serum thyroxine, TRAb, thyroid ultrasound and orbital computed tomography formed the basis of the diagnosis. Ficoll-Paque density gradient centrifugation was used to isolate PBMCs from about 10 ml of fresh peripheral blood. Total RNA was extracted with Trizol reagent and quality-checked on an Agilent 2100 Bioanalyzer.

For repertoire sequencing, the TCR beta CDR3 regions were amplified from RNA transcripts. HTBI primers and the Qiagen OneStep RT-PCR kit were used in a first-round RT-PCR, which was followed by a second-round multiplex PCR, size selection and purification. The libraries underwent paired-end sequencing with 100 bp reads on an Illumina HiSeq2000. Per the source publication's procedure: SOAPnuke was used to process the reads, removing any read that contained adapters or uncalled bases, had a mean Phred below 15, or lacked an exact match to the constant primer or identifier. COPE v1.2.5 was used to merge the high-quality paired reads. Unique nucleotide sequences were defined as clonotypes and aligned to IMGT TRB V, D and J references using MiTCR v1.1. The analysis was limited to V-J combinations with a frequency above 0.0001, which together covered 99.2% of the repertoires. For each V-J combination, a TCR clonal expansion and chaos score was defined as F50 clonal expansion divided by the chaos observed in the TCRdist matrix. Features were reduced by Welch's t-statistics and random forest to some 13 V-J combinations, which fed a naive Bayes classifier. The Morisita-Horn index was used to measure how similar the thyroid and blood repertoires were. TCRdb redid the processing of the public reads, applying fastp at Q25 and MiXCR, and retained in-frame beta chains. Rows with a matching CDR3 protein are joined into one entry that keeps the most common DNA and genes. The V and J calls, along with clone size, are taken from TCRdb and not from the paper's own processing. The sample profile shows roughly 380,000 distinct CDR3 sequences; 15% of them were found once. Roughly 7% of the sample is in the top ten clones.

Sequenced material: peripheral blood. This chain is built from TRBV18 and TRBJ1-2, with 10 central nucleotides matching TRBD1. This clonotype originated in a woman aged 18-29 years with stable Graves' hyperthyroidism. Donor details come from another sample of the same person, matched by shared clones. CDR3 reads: CASSLRTGGYGYTF. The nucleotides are TGTGCCAGCTCACTACGGACAGGGGGGTATGGCTACACCTTC.